Here is one T cell receptor (beta chain) with its context. No antigen is known for it. The sample belongs to a study of CD8 T cells in ankylosing spondylitis. The study, taken as a whole, reports: Earlier reports found some motif variants in synovial fluid and blood in reactive arthritis. Reportedly, significant enrichment of disease-linked clones occurred in matched ankylosing spondylitis synovial fluid.

Making use of molecular barcodes, quantitative 5'-RACE generated TCR beta libraries. Each CDR3 protein is one row after TCRdb ran MiXCR on the 5' RACE reads. The table shows a few hundred thousand distinct CDR3 sequences, with approximately 20% occurring only once. Germline V lookup: CDR1 LGHDT, CDR2 YNNKEL (reference sequence). Trimming removed 1 base at V and 5 bases at J, with 13 bases between. The CDR3 covers 15 residues. The TCR was taken from a male donor with ankylosing spondylitis or in good health (not recorded which). The chain recombines TRBV3-1 with TRBJ2-3; D is uncertain. Input material: blood, either unsorted or a sorted T cell fraction (not recorded which). Written as DNA, the CDR3 is TGTGCCAGCAGCCAAGTAGGCCGGTCCGGAGATACGCAGTATTTT. Protein sequence: CASSQVGRSGDTQYF.